This TCR beta chain was recorded in a study of blood T cell repertoires in COVID-19. Study-level background: Both acute and convalescent COVID-19 samples were obtained from the United States, Italy and Spain.

Clinical histories supplied by participants themselves formed the basis of cohort assignment. Cohort 3 recovered donors had two negative PCRs, clearance, or symptom resolution. The CDR3 totals 13 residues. In germline, CDR1 is LNHDA, CDR2 SQIVND (reference sequence). The V end lost 6 bases, the J end lost 7 bases, and 13 bases lay between the germline ends. Original handling: Nucleated cell number was recorded as an estimate derived from reference gene primer amplification. Sequencing used immunoSEQ multiplex PCR; TCRdb keeps in-frame clones, though not all of them. D and trimming come from the DNA, and the V and J calls and clone size come from that table. The sample has 130,000 or so clones, around 83% seen once.

Material for sequencing was PBMCs or T cells enriched from blood (not recorded which). This sequence joins TRBV19 and TRBJ1-5, with a weak D call TRBD1 (6 bases). The clonotype comes from a man aged 25-45 years who had recovered from COVID-19. The CDR3 nucleotides are TGTGCCAGTAGGGTACAGGGCGGGCAGCCCCAGCATTTT. The encoded protein is CASRVQGGQPQHF.